This is a list of T cell receptor beta chains from one sample in a study of shared clonotypes between healthy human individuals. Libraries were prepared by immunoSEQ multiplex PCR; TCRdb keeps only in-frame clonotypes and omits some of them. The table includes approximately 2,200,000 clones, 93% detected once. Sequenced input: naive CD8+ T cells from PBMCs. All receptors derive from a young man in good health. Some clones in this sample may be carry-over from other donors' samples. CDR3s include the opening cysteine and the closing phenylalanine or tryptophan. The D gene is left open where the match is weak. Expanded clones get a size class; other rows say once, few or many, or leave the size out.

TRBV5-1	TRBJ2-7	TRBD1	-	15	TGCGCCAGCAGCTTAACCGGGACAGGGGCCTACGAGCAGTACTTC	CASSLTGTGAYEQYF
TRBV5-8	TRBJ2-7	-	-	14	TGTGCCAGCAGCCTCCAGGCGGTTCCCTACGAGCAGTACTTC	CASSLQAVPYEQYF
TRBV28	TRBJ1-5	-	few	9	TGTGCAGTATCACAGCCCCAGCATTTT	CAVSQPQHF
TRBV4-1	TRBJ2-7	TRBD2	-	19	TGCGCCAGCAGCCTTGCGCCGGGACTAGCGGGAGGGGGGCCCTACGAGCAGTACTTC	CASSLAPGLAGGGPYEQYF
TRBV18	TRBJ2-3	-	-	14	TGTGCCAGCTCACCACCGACAGACACAGATACGCAGTATTTT	CASSPPTDTDTQYF
TRBV7-3	TRBJ2-5	TRBD2	-	15	TGTGCCAGCAGCCCTCTAGCGGGATTTTCGGAGACCCAGTACTTC	CASSPLAGFSETQYF
TRBV7-9	TRBJ1-5	-	-	16	TGTGCCAGCAGCGCGGCCCAATTGGGTAGCAATCAGCCCCAGCATTTT	CASSAAQLGSNQPQHF
TRBV10-3	TRBJ2-1	TRBD1	-	13	TGTGCCATCGGGGACAGGGGGCTGGGTGAGCAGTTCTTC	CAIGDRGLGEQFF
TRBV27	TRBJ2-1	-	once	15	TGTGCCAGCAGCCAAACCCCCGGGCTGCAATTTGAGCAGTTCTTC	CASSQTPGLQFEQFF
TRBV19	TRBJ1-1	-	-	13	TGTGCCAGTAGTATAGCGATCCAGGGTGACGCTTTCTTT	CASSIAIQGDAFF
TRBV29-1	TRBJ2-1	TRBD2	-	14	TGCAGCGTTGAAGGACTAGCGTCCTACAATGAGCAGTTCTTC	CSVEGLASYNEQFF
TRBV7-2	TRBJ1-4	-	-	16	TGTGCCAGCAGCTTAGTGTCGGGGGAGATGGATGAAAAACTGTTTTTT	CASSLVSGEMDEKLFF
TRBV4-3	TRBJ2-3	TRBD1	-	16	TGCGCCAGCAGCCAAGACCCCGGGACAGGGGCAGATACGCAGTATTTT	CASSQDPGTGADTQYF
TRBV7-9	TRBJ2-7	-	-	16	TGTGCCACCCGTCGTCCTCGGGGGCCCACCTCCTACGAGCAGTACTTC	CATRRPRGPTSYEQYF
TRBV25-1	TRBJ2-5	TRBD1	-	13	TGTGCCAGCAGGGGGGACAGGGGAGAGACCCAGTACTTC	CASRGDRGETQYF
TRBV7-8	TRBJ1-1	TRBD1	-	15	TGTGCCAGCAGCTCGGGGACAGGGAGGGGCACTGAAGCTTTCTTT	CASSSGTGRGTEAFF
TRBV5-3	TRBJ2-7	-	-	13	TGTGCCAGGGCGGGACAGCGATCCTACGAGCAGTACTTC	CARAGQRSYEQYF
TRBV6-4	TRBJ2-2	-	-	16	TGTGCCAGCAGTGACTCTAGGACATCGAACACCGGGGAGCTGTTTTTT	CASSDSRTSNTGELFF
TRBV7-9	TRBJ2-7	TRBD2	once	16	TGTGCCAGCAGATCGGGACTAGCGCCGAGCTCCTACGAGCAGTACTTC	CASRSGLAPSSYEQYF
TRBV28	TRBJ1-6	TRBD1	-	13	TGTGCCAGTGTCGACAGGGTAGATTCACCCCTCCACTTT	CASVDRVDSPLHF
TRBV5-1	TRBJ2-4	-	-	16	TGCGCCAGCAGCTTGGACAGGCAACTAGCCAAAAACATTCAGTACTTC	CASSLDRQLAKNIQYF
TRBV7-9	TRBJ2-7	TRBD2	-	12	TGTGCCAGCAGCTTGGCGGGAGACGAGCAGTACTTC	CASSLAGDEQYF
TRBV7-9	TRBJ1-2	-	few	14	TGTGCCAGCAGCCCCCCGGGCGGCCCCTATGGCTACACCTTC	CASSPPGGPYGYTF
TRBV5-4	TRBJ2-7	TRBD1	-	15	TGTGCCAGCAGCGTCGCAGGACAGGGGCCCTACGAGCAGTACTTC	CASSVAGQGPYEQYF
TRBV25-1	TRBJ1-2	-	-	13	TGTGCCAGCAGTGATGGTATAGGGGATTTCTACACCTTC	CASSDGIGDFYTF
TRBV5-1	TRBJ2-1	-	once	13	TGCGCCAGCAGCTTGTCCTGGGGGAATGAGCAGTTCTTC	CASSLSWGNEQFF
TRBV5-1	TRBJ2-1	TRBD2	-	16	TGCGCCAGCAGCTTGGCGCCTAGCGGGAGGTTTAATGAGCAGTTCTTC	CASSLAPSGRFNEQFF
TRBV19	TRBJ2-7	-	-	15	TGTGCCACTACCTCCACCGCAGGGTCCCCCTACGAGCAGTACTTC	CATTSTAGSPYEQYF
TRBV11-2	TRBJ2-7	TRBD1	-	15	TGTGCCAGCAGCTCCCTCCACCAGGGGGACCACGAGCAGTACTTC	CASSSLHQGDHEQYF
TRBV6-6	TRBJ2-7	-	-	13	TGTGCCAGCAGTTACTCGACTGGGAACGAGCAGTACTTC	CASSYSTGNEQYF
TRBV28	TRBJ1-4	-	-	14	TGTGCCAGCAGTCCGGGGGTGAGCGGAGAAAAACTGTTTTTT	CASSPGVSGEKLFF
TRBV7-9	TRBJ1-1	-	-	15	TGTGCCAGCAGCTCCCTCGAGTCCTTTAACACTGAAGCTTTCTTT	CASSSLESFNTEAFF
TRBV6-5	TRBJ1-5	-	-	15	TGTGCCAGCAGTTACTCGGGGCAGAGCAATCAGCCCCAGCATTTT	CASSYSGQSNQPQHF
TRBV27	TRBJ1-1	-	once	15	TGTGCCAGCAGTCCACTACAGATCTTACGTTCCGAAGCTTTCTTT	CASSPLQILRSEAFF
TRBV6-5	TRBJ2-7	TRBD2	-	15	TGTGCCAGCGGGGAAGGACTAGCGAAATCCTACGAGCAGTACTTC	CASGEGLAKSYEQYF
TRBV7-9	TRBJ2-7	-	-	14	TGTGCCAGCAGCTCGGGTCGTTCTACCTACGAGCAGTACTTC	CASSSGRSTYEQYF
TRBV7-6	TRBJ2-7	-	-	14	TGTGCCAGCAGGCGGAGGGGGGCCGGGAACGAGCAGTACTTC	CASRRRGAGNEQYF
TRBV9	TRBJ2-1	-	-	15	TGTGCCAGCAGCGCCTGGGCTAGCAGTAACAATGAGCAGTTCTTC	CASSAWASSNNEQFF
TRBV7-6	TRBJ2-1	-	-	15	TGTGCCAGCAGCTTAAATGCGGGGGCGGCCAATGAGCAGTTCTTC	CASSLNAGAANEQFF
TRBV29-1	TRBJ1-2	TRBD1	-	13	TGCAGCGTCCCGGGACAGGGTGACTATGGCTACACCTTC	CSVPGQGDYGYTF
TRBV19	TRBJ1-1	TRBD1	once	15	TGTGCCAGTAGTATAGACGGCAGGGGGTATACTGAAGCTTTCTTT	CASSIDGRGYTEAFF
TRBV5-6	TRBJ2-7	-	-	17	TGTGCCAGCAGCAATCGGTGGTTGGGAAAAGGATCCTACGAGCAGTACTTC	CASSNRWLGKGSYEQYF
TRBV10-2	TRBJ2-5	TRBD1	-	14	TGCGCCAGCAGCGGAAGGACAGGTGGGGAGACCCAGTACTTC	CASSGRTGGETQYF
TRBV27	TRBJ2-2	-	-	14	TGTGCCAGCAGTTTAATACAGAACACCGGGGAGCTGTTTTTT	CASSLIQNTGELFF
TRBV5-1	TRBJ2-7	-	-	14	TGCGCCAGCAGCACCGCAACTGCTTCCTACGAGCAGTACTTC	CASSTATASYEQYF
TRBV13	TRBJ2-5	TRBD2	once	17	TGTGCCAGCAGCGAAACCGTAGCGGGAGGGCCGAGGGAGACCCAGTACTTC	CASSETVAGGPRETQYF
TRBV2	TRBJ1-3	TRBD1	-	14	TGTGCCAGTGGGACAGTGTACGACGGAAACACCATATATTTT	CASGTVYDGNTIYF
TRBV5-1	TRBJ1-2	-	-	15	TGCGCCAGCAGCTTGGCGAGCAGGTCCCGAGGAGGCTACACCTTC	CASSLASRSRGGYTF
TRBV7-8	TRBJ2-1	-	once	13	TGTGCCAGCAGCTTATTTGGGTACAATGAGCAGTTCTTC	CASSLFGYNEQFF
TRBV6-5	TRBJ2-2	-	-	16	TGTGCCAGCAGTTACGCGCCGGGAAGGGACACCGGGGAGCTGTTTTTT	CASSYAPGRDTGELFF
TRBV30	TRBJ2-1	-	-	16	TGTGCCTGGACCCGAGAGGGCCTAGCGAGCTACAATGAGCAGTTCTTC	CAWTREGLASYNEQFF
TRBV4-3	TRBJ2-2	-	-	16	TGCGCCAGCAGCCAAGATCGGCGGGCTGTGGCCGGGGAGCTGTTTTTT	CASSQDRRAVAGELFF
TRBV5-6	TRBJ2-1	-	-	16	TGTGCCAGCAGCGGACCGGGTCTCGGTTTCAACAATGAGCAGTTCTTC	CASSGPGLGFNNEQFF
TRBV7-2	TRBJ1-2	-	-	14	TGTGCCAGCAGCGCGGGCGGAAGTTCCTATGGCTACACCTTC	CASSAGGSSYGYTF
TRBV7-6	TRBJ2-2	TRBD2	-	14	TGTGCCAGCAAAGCAACTAGCGTCACCGGGGAGCTGTTTTTT	CASKATSVTGELFF
TRBV9	TRBJ1-2	-	-	14	TGTGCCAGCAGCCCCGACGGGGGCCTTTCAGGCTACACCTTC	CASSPDGGLSGYTF
TRBV7-9	TRBJ1-2	-	-	14	TGTGCCAGCAGCTTAAACGGACCTTTATTCGGCTACACCTTC	CASSLNGPLFGYTF
TRBV4-1	TRBJ2-7	TRBD2	-	16	TGCGCCAGCAGCCAAGATAGACTAGCGGGAGCCTACGAGCAGTACTTC	CASSQDRLAGAYEQYF